The 26 T cell receptor beta chains below all came from one sample that was sequenced in a study of T cells in localized non-small cell lung cancer. TCRdb's table, derived via immunoSEQ multiplex PCR, lists solely in-frame clones and lacks some. The sample yields about 64,000 clones, about four fifths seen once. Material: PBMCs, obtained before any cancer treatment. The receptors shown here come from a man aged 40 to 70 with stage II lung adenocarcinoma.

CDR3 in amino acids: CASTPTGTSGSPSGANVLTF. CDR3 bases: TGTGCCAGTACCCCTACAGGGACTAGCGGGAGTCCCTCTGGGGCCAACGTCCTGACTTTC. The chain carries TRBV19 and TRBJ2-6; 14 nucleotides agree with TRBD2. V lost 7 bases to trimming and J lost 0 bases; unmatched junction nucleotides: 11. The CDR3 runs to 20 residues. Germline values: CDR1 LNHDA, CDR2 SQIVND (reference sequence).

The genes are TRBV5-1 and TRBJ2-5; TRBD1 is a possible D gene (5 bases). The germline V gene has CDR1 SGHRS and CDR2 YFSETQ. The CDR3 runs to 14 residues. Trimming pared 3 bases from V and 1 base from J, leaving 10 bases between. In DNA, the CDR3 is TGCGCCAGCAGCTATTGGGGCCTCCAAGAGACCCAGTACTTC. This translates into CASSYWGLQETQYF. The whole variable domain, filled in from reference TRBV5-1 and TRBJ2-5, reads KAGVTQTPRYLIKTRGQQVTLSCSPISGHRSVSWYQQTPGQGLQFLFEYFSETQRNKGNFPGRFSGRQFSNSRSEMNVSTLELGDSALYLCASSYWGLQETQYFGPGTRLLVL.

The chain carries TRBV18 and TRBJ2-1; D is ambiguous. This CDR3 is built from 13 residues. Trimming took off 5 bases at V and 6 bases at J, with 11 bases between the two ends. Germline-derived CDR1 and CDR2 are KGHSH and LQKENI. The CDR3 nucleotides read TGTGCCAGCTCATCCCGGGTTTCCAATGAGCAGTTCTTC. It translates to CASSSRVSNEQFF.

V gene TRBV30 combines with J gene TRBJ2-1; maybe TRBD2 (6 bases). The V gene's germline CDR1 is GTSNPN and CDR2 SVGIG (reference sequence). With 2 bases removed from V and 7 bases from J, the gap between germline ends came to 12 bases. The CDR3 contains 13 residues. DNA of the CDR3: TGTGCCTGGAGTCACATGGGGGGAAATGAGCAGTTCTTC. It codes for CAWSHMGGNEQFF.

This clone has only a few counts. V and J are TRBV7-3 and TRBJ2-2; TRBD1 agrees at 12 bases. J gave up 7 bases and V 7 bases, and 13 bases lay outside the gene matches. The CDR3 contains 17 residues. CDR1 SGHTA and CDR2 FQGTGA come from the germline V gene. The CDR3 region has the DNA TGTGCCAGCAACGATTTCCGGGACAGGGGGCGAGGCGGGGAGCTGTTTTTT. Translated, it gives CASNDFRDRGRGGELFF. Full variable domain (remainder filled in from reference TRBV7-3 and TRBJ2-2): GAGVSQTPSNKVTEKGKYVELRCDPISGHTALYWYRQSLGQGPEFLIYFQGTGAADDSGLPNDRFFAVRPEGSVSTLKIQRTERGDSAVYLCASNDFRDRGRGGELFFGEGSRLTVL.

The J gene is TRBJ2-1, the V gene TRBV7-2; maybe TRBD2 (5 bases). Germline CDR1 reads SGHTA; CDR2 reads FQGNSA. The CDR3 length is 13 residues. Trimming shortened V by 6 bases and J by 10 bases, and 16 bases separated the two germline ends. CDR3: CASSSLPGMEQFF. DNA for the CDR3: TGTGCCAGCAGTTCCCTACCGGGGATGGAGCAGTTCTTC.

The V and J genes are TRBV5-1 and TRBJ2-3; 9 bases match TRBD1. CDR3 length: 14 residues. The V segment lost 3 bases and the J segment 1 base; nucleotides outside the gene matches: 0. The germline gives CDR1 SGHRS, CDR2 YFSETQ. The CDR3 region has the DNA TGCGCCAGCAGCTGGACAGGGGGCACAGATACGCAGTATTTT. Its translation is CASSWTGGTDTQYF.

The chain combines TRBV29-1 with TRBJ2-7; 7 bases agree with TRBD1. CDR3 length: 12 amino acids. Germline loops: CDR1 SQVTM, CDR2 ANQGSEA. V lost 1 base, J lost 3 bases, and 0 bases stayed unmatched. The CDR3 sequence: CSVEGQGYEQYF. CDR3 nucleotide sequence: TGCAGCGTTGAAGGACAGGGCTACGAGCAGTACTTC.

The chain couples TRBV7-6 to TRBJ1-1; D is undetermined. The CDR3 extends over 13 amino acids. V was clipped by 0 bases and J by 7 bases, with 9 bases between them. Per the germline V gene, CDR1 is SGHVS and CDR2 is FNYEAQ. In DNA form, the CDR3 reads TGTGCCAGCAGCTTAGCTGGAGGGCTTGAAGCTTTCTTT. This sequence encodes CASSLAGGLEAFF.

This chain joins TRBV19 and TRBJ2-2; TRBD1 aligns across 7 bases. Germline loops: CDR1 LNHDA, CDR2 SQIVND (reference sequence). The V and J ends lost 5 bases and 1 base, in that order; junction bases with no gene match: 22. The CDR3 has 21 residues. The CDR3 DNA reads as TGTGCCAGTAGTGTTAGACCCAGGGGGATCCCGGGGTTCGTGAACACCGGGGAGCTGTTTTTT. Protein: CASSVRPRGIPGFVNTGELFF.

V usage is TRBV5-4 and J usage is TRBJ2-7; TRBD1 matches at 10 bases. Per the germline V gene, CDR1 is SGHNT and CDR2 is YYREEE (reference sequence). The CDR3 extends over 14 amino acids. V lost 2 bases, J lost 5 bases, and 4 bases stayed unmatched. In DNA form, the CDR3 reads TGTGCCAGCAGCTTCCGGGACAGGGGAAACGAGCAGTACTTC. Encoded protein: CASSFRDRGNEQYF.

The rearrangement uses TRBV6-5 and TRBJ2-3; weak D call: TRBD1 (5 bases). This CDR3 region has 14 residues. Germline V gene sequence: CDR1 MNHEY, CDR2 SVGAGI. The V gene lost 6 bases and the J gene lost 2 bases, with 12 bases spanning the gap. The CDR3 is CASRWRQSTDTQYF. CDR3 in DNA: TGTGCCAGCAGATGGCGACAGTCCACAGATACGCAGTATTTT.

This clone was seen more than once but under ten times. This rearrangement joins TRBV11-2 to TRBJ2-7; TRBD1 matches 7 bases. Unmatched junction bases numbered 10, after V lost 6 bases and J lost 5 bases. CDR1 is SGHAT, CDR2 FQNNGV, per germline. The CDR3 is 14 residues long. CDR3 amino acids: CASSWAGGNNEQYF. The DNA for the CDR3 is TGTGCCAGCAGTTGGGCAGGGGGTAACAACGAGCAGTACTTC. Together with reference TRBV11-2 and TRBJ2-7, the CDR3 gives the full variable domain: EAGVAQSPRYKIIEKRQSVAFWCNPISGHATLYWYQQILGQGPKLLIQFQNNGVVDDSQLPKDRFSAERLKGVDSTLKIQPAKLEDSAVYLCASSWAGGNNEQYFGPGTRLTVT.

This rearrangement joins TRBV7-2 to TRBJ2-1; TRBD2 matches 11 bases. J was trimmed by 8 bases and V by 6 bases; bases with no gene match: 9. The germline gives CDR1 SGHTA, CDR2 FQGNSA. The CDR3 sequence is 15 residues long. In nucleotides, the CDR3 is TGTGCCAGCAGACCCCCGGGACTAGCGGCTTATGAGCAGTTCTTC. Its translation: CASRPPGLAAYEQFF.

This clone was seen a single time. The chain joins TRBV7-2 to TRBJ2-1, with 15 nucleotides matching TRBD2. This CDR3 region has 17 residues. From germline, CDR1 is SGHTA and CDR2 FQGNSA. V gave up 5 bases and J gave up 7 bases; unmatched junction bases: 9. The CDR3 region has the DNA TGTGCCAGCAGCCCGTGGACTAGCGGGAGGGACTCGAATGAGCAGTTCTTC. Translating it yields CASSPWTSGRDSNEQFF.

This sequence joins TRBV5-1 and TRBJ1-1, with TRBD1 identical over 7 bases. V gave up 2 bases and J gave up 6 bases; unmatched junction bases: 13. This CDR3 has 16 residues. Per the germline V gene, CDR1 is SGHRS and CDR2 is YFSETQ. The CDR3 bases are TGCGCCAGCAGCTTAGACCCGACAGGGCAGGGGTCTGAAGCTTTCTTT. The encoded protein is CASSLDPTGQGSEAFF.

This chain links TRBV18 with TRBJ2-3; D remains ambiguous. This CDR3 is 15 amino acids long. Trimming took 3 bases from V and 0 from J, leaving 10 bases between them. Germline V CDR1 and CDR2: KGHSH, LQKENI. Here the CDR3 reads CASSPQRPSTDTQYF. The DNA for the CDR3 is TGTGCCAGCTCACCTCAACGCCCGAGCACAGATACGCAGTATTTT. The entire variable domain, with the rest obtained from reference TRBV18 and TRBJ2-3, is as follows: NAGVMQNPRHLVRRRGQEARLRCSPMKGHSHVYWYRQLPEEGLKFMVYLQKENIIDESGMPKERFSAEFPKEGPSILRIQQVVRGDSAAYFCASSPQRPSTDTQYFGPGTRLTVL.

The V gene is TRBV19, the J gene TRBJ1-1; no clear D. Between the trimmed V and J ends, which lost 7 bases and 1 base, there was a span of 10 bases. Germline CDR1 LNHDA, CDR2 SQIVND (reference sequence). This CDR3 is built from 13 residues. The DNA of the CDR3 is TGTGCCAGTATAAAGGGAACGAACACTGAAGCTTTCTTT. Its translation is CASIKGTNTEAFF.

The chain uses TRBV15 and TRBJ2-1; weak D call: TRBD2 (6 bases). Deletions cut 0 bases from V and 2 bases from J, with 14 bases between. Germline-derived CDR1 and CDR2 are LNHNV and YYDKDF (reference sequence). This CDR3 has 17 amino acids. CDR3 loop: CATSREGAGRAYNEQFF. The CDR3 DNA is TGTGCCACCAGCAGAGAAGGGGCGGGGCGAGCCTACAATGAGCAGTTCTTC.

This chain uses TRBV7-3 with TRBJ2-2; no reliable D call. The CDR3 length is 14 residues. Between the trimmed V and J ends, which lost 4 bases and 6 bases, there was a span of 12 bases. Germline CDR1 is SGHTA and CDR2 is FQGTGA. CDR3 bases: TGTGCCAGCAGCTCCTCCTCAAACGCCGGGGAGCTGTTTTTT. Its protein product is CASSSSSNAGELFF.

This sequence joins TRBV6-5 and TRBJ1-1; TRBD1 matches 9 bases. Germline values: CDR1 MNHEY, CDR2 SVGAGI. This CDR3 has 14 residues. V lost 8 bases and J lost 8; bases outside the gene matches: 12. The CDR3 reads CASYYSGGTGEAFF. In nucleotides, the CDR3 is TGTGCCAGCTACTACTCGGGAGGGACAGGGGAAGCTTTCTTT.

The V and J genes are TRBV19 and TRBJ2-4; the match to TRBD2 covers 7 bases. Germline CDR1 reads LNHDA; CDR2 reads SQIVND (reference sequence). The CDR3 is 17 residues long. V lost 6 bases to trimming and J lost 0 bases; unmatched junction nucleotides: 11. The CDR3 region is CASRVSSGYIAKNIQYF. The CDR3 coding sequence is TGTGCCAGTAGGGTTTCTAGCGGTTATATAGCCAAAAACATTCAGTACTTC.

The genes are TRBV9 and TRBJ2-6; 7 positions match TRBD1. The CDR3 runs 23 residues. V was pared by 4 bases and J by 0 bases, with 25 bases of the junction left unmatched. Germline CDR1 reads SGDLS; CDR2 reads YYNGEE. The CDR3 sequence: CASSSQTGSSPTAPFSGANVLTF. The CDR3 nucleotides read TGTGCCAGCAGCTCCCAGACAGGGTCTTCCCCGACTGCTCCTTTCTCTGGGGCCAACGTCCTGACTTTC.

This chain joins TRBV10-2 and TRBJ2-1, with a weak D call TRBD2 (5 bases). V was pared by 4 bases and J by 0 bases, with 7 bases between. This CDR3 spans 14 amino acids. CDR1 WSHSY and CDR2 SAAADI come from the germline V gene. Written as DNA, the CDR3 is TGCGCCAGCAGTGGGAGCGGCTCCTACAATGAGCAGTTCTTC. Protein: CASSGSGSYNEQFF.

V gene TRBV7-3 combines with J gene TRBJ2-1; D assignment may be TRBD1 or TRBD2 (5 bases each). The CDR3 spans 13 residues. The germline gives CDR1 SGHTA, CDR2 FQGTGA. Trimming took 5 bases from V and 5 from J, leaving 10 bases between them. For the CDR3, the DNA is TGTGCCAGCAGCATGGGACCTGACAATGAGCAGTTCTTC. Translation gives CASSMGPDNEQFF.

This clone is termed medium-sized. This chain joins TRBV5-4 and TRBJ2-5, with a possible D match to TRBD1 (6 bases). The germline gives CDR1 SGHNT, CDR2 YYREEE (reference sequence). Between the trimmed V and J ends, which lost 2 bases and 6 bases, there was a span of 14 bases. The CDR3 sequence is 14 residues long. The CDR3 loop reads CASSFAGDLKTQYF. CDR3 nucleotides: TGTGCCAGCAGCTTTGCAGGGGACCTAAAGACCCAGTACTTC.